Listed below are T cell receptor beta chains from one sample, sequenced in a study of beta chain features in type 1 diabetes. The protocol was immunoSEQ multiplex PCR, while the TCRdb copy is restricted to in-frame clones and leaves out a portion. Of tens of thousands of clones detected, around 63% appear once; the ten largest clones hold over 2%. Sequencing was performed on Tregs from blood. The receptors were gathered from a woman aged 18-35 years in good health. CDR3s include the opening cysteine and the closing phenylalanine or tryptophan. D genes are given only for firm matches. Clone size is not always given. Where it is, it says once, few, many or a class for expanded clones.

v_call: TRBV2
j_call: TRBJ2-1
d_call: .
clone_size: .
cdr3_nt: TGTGCCAGTTCGATCGGGGAACGGGATGAGCAGTTCTTC
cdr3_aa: CASSIGERDEQFF

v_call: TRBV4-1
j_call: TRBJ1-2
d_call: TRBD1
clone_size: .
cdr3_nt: TGCGCCAGCAGCCGTCCCGACAGGGTGAGCGGCTACACCTTC
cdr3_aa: CASSRPDRVSGYTF

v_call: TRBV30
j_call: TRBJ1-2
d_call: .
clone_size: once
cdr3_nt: TGTGCCTGGAGTGTGGCAGGGTTAGGCTACACCTTC
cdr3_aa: CAWSVAGLGYTF

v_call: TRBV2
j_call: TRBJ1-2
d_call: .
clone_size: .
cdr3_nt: TGTGCCAGCAGTGAAGCTCGGCAGGGAATTAACTATGGCTACACCTTC
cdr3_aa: CASSEARQGINYGYTF

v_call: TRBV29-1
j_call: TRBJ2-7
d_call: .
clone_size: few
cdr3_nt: TGCAGCGTTGCCAGTGACGGGAACTACGGGCAGTACTTC
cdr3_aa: CSVASDGNYGQYF

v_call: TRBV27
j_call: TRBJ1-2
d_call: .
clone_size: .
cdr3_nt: TGTGCCAGCAGTTTATCGGGAGGGCGGATCAACTATGGCTACACCTTC
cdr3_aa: CASSLSGGRINYGYTF

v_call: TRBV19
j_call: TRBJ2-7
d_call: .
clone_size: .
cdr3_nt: TGTGCCAGTAGCCCGCGGGGATTCGAGCAGTACTTC
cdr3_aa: CASSPRGFEQYF

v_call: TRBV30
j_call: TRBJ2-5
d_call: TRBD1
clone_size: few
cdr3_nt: TGTGCCTGGAGTTTCAGAGACAGGGGGCGAGAGACCCAGTACTTC
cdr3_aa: CAWSFRDRGRETQYF

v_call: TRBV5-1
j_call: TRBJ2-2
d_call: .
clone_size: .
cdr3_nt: TGCGCCAGCACAGAGGTCGGGGAGCTGTTTTTT
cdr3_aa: CASTEVGELFF

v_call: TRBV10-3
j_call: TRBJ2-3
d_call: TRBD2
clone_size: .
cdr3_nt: TGTGCCAGCAAAAATCTAGCGGGAGTGGGAGATACGCAGTATTTT
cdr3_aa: CASKNLAGVGDTQYF

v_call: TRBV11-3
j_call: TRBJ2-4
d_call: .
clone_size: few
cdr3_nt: TGTGCCAGCAGCCCCCAGGGAGGAAACATTCAGTACTTC
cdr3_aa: CASSPQGGNIQYF

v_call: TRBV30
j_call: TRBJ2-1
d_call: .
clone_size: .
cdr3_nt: TGTGCCTGGACTCACAGGGGAGGAGTAGGCAATGAGCAGTTCTTC
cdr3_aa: CAWTHRGGVGNEQFF

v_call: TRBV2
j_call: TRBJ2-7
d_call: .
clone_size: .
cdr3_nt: TGTGCCAGCAGTGAAGCGCTTTGGGCGGGTCTGACCCACGAGCAGTACTTC
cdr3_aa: CASSEALWAGLTHEQYF

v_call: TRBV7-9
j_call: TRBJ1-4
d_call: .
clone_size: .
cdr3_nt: TGTGCCAGCAGCATACTGACAGGAATTAATGAAAAACTGTTTTTT
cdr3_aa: CASSILTGINEKLFF

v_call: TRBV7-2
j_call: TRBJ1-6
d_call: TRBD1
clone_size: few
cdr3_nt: TGTGCCAGCAGCTTAGCGTTGGCAGGGGGCGCTTATAATTCACCCCTCCACTTT
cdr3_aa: CASSLALAGGAYNSPLHF

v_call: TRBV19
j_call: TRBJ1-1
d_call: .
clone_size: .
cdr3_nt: TGTGCCAGTAGTAATCGGGGAACGGGCACTGAAGCTTTCTTT
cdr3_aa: CASSNRGTGTEAFF

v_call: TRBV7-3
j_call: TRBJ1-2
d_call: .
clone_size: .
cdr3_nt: TGTGCCAGCAGCACCTCGACAGGAGGAGGCTACACCTTC
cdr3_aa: CASSTSTGGGYTF

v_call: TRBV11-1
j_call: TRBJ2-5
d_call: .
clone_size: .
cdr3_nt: TGTGCCAGCAGCTTACGTTGGCAGGGAGAGACCCAGTACTTC
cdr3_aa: CASSLRWQGETQYF

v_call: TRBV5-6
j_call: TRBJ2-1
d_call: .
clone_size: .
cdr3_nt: TGTGCCACTTCAACAGGAAGGGACAATGAGCAGTTCTTC
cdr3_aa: CATSTGRDNEQFF

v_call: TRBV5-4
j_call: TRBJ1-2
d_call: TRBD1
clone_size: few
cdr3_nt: TGTGCCAGCAGCCCCGGACAGGGGGCGCAGAACTATGGCTACACCTTC
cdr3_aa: CASSPGQGAQNYGYTF

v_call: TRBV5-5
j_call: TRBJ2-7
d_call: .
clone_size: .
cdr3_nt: TGTGCCAGCAGCTCTTCTGACTTCTACGAGCAGTACTTC
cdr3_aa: CASSSSDFYEQYF

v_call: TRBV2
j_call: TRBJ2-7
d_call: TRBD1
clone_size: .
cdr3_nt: TGTGCCAGCAGTGAAGGAGGGGGCCCCTCCTACGAGCAGTACTTC
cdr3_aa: CASSEGGGPSYEQYF

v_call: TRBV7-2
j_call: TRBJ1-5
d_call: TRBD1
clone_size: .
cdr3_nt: TGTGCCAGCAGCTCCTCGGACAGGGGATTCAGGCAGCCCCAGCATTTT
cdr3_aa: CASSSSDRGFRQPQHF

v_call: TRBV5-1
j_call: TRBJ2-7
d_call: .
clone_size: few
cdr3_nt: TGCGCCAGCAGCTTTTGGGCCAGCTCCTACGAGCAGTACTTC
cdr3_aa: CASSFWASSYEQYF

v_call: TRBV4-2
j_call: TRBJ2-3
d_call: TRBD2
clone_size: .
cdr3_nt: TGTGCCAGCAGCCTCACGACTAGCCACGGCACAGATACGCAGTATTTT
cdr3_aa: CASSLTTSHGTDTQYF

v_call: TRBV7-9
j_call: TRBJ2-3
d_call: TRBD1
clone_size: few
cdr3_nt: TGTGCCAGCAGCTCCGTGGGGGGACAGGTCACGCAGTATTTT
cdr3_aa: CASSSVGGQVTQYF

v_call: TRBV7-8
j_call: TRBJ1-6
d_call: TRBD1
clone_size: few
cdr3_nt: TGTGCCAGCAGCTTAGACAGGGGGGCACCCCTCCACTTT
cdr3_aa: CASSLDRGAPLHF

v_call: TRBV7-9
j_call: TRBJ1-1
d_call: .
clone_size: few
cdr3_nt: TGTGCCAGCAGATCAGGGAACCTCCCCGAAGCTTTCTTT
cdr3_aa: CASRSGNLPEAFF

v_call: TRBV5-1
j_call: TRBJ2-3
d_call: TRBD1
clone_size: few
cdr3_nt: TGCGCCAGCAGCTCCCGGACAGGAAGCACAGATACGCAGTATTTT
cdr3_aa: CASSSRTGSTDTQYF

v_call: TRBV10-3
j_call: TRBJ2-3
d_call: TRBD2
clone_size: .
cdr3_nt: TGTGCCATCAGTGAGCAAGCGGGGGGGCCAACAGATACGCAGTATTTT
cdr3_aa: CAISEQAGGPTDTQYF

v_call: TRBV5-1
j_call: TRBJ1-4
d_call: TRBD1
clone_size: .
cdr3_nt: TGCGCCAGCAAGGGACAGGGCGACGAAAAACTGTTTTTT
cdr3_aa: CASKGQGDEKLFF

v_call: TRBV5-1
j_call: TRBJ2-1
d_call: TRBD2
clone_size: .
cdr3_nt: TGCGCCAGCAGCGACTCGGGACTAGCGGGTTACAATGAGCAGTTCTTC
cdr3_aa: CASSDSGLAGYNEQFF

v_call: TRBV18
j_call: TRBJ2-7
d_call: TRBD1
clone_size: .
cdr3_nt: TGTGCCAGCTCGCCCTCTACGGGACAGGGGGCAGTATCCTACGAGCAGTACTTC
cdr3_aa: CASSPSTGQGAVSYEQYF

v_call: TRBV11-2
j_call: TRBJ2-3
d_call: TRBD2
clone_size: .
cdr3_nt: TGTGCCAGCAGCCCGGGTTGGGCTAGCGGATTCACAGATACGCAGTATTTT
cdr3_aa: CASSPGWASGFTDTQYF

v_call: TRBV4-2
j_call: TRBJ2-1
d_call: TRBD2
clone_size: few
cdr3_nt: TGTGCCAGCAGCCAGGGGGGGGACCGCCGGTACTACAATGAGCAGTTCTTC
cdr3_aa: CASSQGGDRRYYNEQFF

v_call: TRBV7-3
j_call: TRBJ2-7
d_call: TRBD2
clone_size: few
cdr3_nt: TGTGCCAGCAGCTTATCCAGCGGGGAATACGAGCAGTACTTC
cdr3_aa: CASSLSSGEYEQYF

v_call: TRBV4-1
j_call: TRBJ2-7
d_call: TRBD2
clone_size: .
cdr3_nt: TGCGCCAGCAGCCAAGGTAGCGGGTTTTTCTCCTACGAGCAGTACTTC
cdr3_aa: CASSQGSGFFSYEQYF

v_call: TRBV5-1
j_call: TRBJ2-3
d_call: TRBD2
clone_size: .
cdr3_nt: TGCGCCAGCTTCGGACTAGCGGGGGTCTTACGCACAGATACGCAGTATTTT
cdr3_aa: CASFGLAGVLRTDTQYF

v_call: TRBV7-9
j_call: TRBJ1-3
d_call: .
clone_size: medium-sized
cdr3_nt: TGTGCCAGCAGCTTGGACATCTCTGGAAACACCATATATTTT
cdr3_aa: CASSLDISGNTIYF

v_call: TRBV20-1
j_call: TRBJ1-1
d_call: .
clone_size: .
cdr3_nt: TGCAGTGCACGACAGAACACTGAAGCTTTCTTT
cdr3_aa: CSARQNTEAFF

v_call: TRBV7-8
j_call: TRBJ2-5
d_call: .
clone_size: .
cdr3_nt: TGTGCCAGCAGCTTAAGGGGGAGGGACCAAGAGACCCAGTACTTC
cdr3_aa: CASSLRGRDQETQYF

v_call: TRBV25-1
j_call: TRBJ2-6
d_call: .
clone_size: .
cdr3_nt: TGTGCCAGCAGTGATTGGCAGGGGGGCTCTGGGGCCAACGTCCTGACTTTC
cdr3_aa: CASSDWQGGSGANVLTF

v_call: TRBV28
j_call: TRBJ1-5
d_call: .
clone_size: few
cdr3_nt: TGTGCCAGCAGTCCGGGGGGGCGGTGGCGAGCCCATCAGCCCCAGCATTTT
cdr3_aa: CASSPGGRWRAHQPQHF

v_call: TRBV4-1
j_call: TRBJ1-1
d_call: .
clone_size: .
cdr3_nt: TGCGCCAGCAGCCAAGCAGGGCAGGGCTGGACTGAAGCTTTCTTT
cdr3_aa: CASSQAGQGWTEAFF

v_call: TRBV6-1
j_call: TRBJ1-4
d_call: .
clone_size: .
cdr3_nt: TGTGCCAGCAGTGTGTTACTTGCAACTAATGAAAAACTGTTTTTT
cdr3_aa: CASSVLLATNEKLFF

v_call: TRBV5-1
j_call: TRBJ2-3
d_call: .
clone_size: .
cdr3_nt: TGCGCCAGCAGCTTGGCAGGGTTAGATACGCAGTATTTT
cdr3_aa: CASSLAGLDTQYF

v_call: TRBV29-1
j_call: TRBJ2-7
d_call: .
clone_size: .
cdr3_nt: TGCAGCGTTTATACCGCTGAGGGATCCCTCGAGCAGTACTTC
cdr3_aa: CSVYTAEGSLEQYF

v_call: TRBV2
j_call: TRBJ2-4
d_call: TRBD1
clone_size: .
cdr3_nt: TGTGCCAGCAGGAAGACAGGGCGGCAAGTAGCCAAAAACATTCAGTACTTC
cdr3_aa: CASRKTGRQVAKNIQYF

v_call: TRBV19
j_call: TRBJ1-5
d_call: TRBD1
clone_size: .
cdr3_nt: TGTGCCAGTAGCCGGACCAGGGGGCACAATAGCAATCAGCCCCAGCATTTT
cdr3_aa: CASSRTRGHNSNQPQHF

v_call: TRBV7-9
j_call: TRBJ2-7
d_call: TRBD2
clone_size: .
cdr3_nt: TGTGCCAGCAGCCGAGGACCACTAGCGGGAGCCCCCTACGAGCAGTACTTC
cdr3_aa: CASSRGPLAGAPYEQYF

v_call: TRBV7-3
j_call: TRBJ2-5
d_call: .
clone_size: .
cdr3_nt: TGTGCCAGCAGCCCGAGGACTTTCCAAGAGACCCAGTACTTC
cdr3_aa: CASSPRTFQETQYF